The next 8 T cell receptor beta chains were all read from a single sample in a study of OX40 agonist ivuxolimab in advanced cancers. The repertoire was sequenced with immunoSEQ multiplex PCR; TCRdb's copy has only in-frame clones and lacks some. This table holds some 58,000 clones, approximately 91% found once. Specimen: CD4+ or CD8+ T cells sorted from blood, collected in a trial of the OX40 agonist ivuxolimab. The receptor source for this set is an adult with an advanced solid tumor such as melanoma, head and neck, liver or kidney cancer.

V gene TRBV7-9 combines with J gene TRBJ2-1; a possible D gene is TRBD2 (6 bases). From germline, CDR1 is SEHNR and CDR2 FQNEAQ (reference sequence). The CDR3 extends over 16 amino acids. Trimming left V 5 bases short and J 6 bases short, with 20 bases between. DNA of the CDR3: TGTGCCAGCAGCCTGGGCTCGGCGGGGTCTGGCAATGAGCAGTTCTTC. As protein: CASSLGSAGSGNEQFF.

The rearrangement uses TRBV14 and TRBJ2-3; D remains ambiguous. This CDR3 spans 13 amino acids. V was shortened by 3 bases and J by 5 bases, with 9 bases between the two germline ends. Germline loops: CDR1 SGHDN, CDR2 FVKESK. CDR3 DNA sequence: TGTGCCAGCAGCCAGCAGGAAGGAGATACGCAGTATTTT. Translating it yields CASSQQEGDTQYF. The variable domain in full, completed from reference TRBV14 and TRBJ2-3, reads EAGVTQFPSHSVIEKGQTVTLRCDPISGHDNLYWYRRVMGKEIKFLLHFVKESKQDESGMPNNRFLAERTGGTYSTLKVQPAELEDSGVYFCASSQQEGDTQYFGPGTRLTVL.

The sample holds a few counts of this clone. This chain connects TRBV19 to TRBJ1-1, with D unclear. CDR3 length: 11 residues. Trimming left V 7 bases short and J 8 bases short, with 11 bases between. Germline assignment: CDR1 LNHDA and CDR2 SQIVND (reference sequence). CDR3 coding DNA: TGTGCCAGTAACTCATCTGTAGAAGCTTTCTTT. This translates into CASNSSVEAFF.

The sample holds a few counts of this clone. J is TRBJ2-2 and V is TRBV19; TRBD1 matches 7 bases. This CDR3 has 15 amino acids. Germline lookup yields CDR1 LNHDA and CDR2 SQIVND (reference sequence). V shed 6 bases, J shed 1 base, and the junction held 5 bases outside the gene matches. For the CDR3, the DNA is TGTGCCAGTAGACCTAGACAGGGGAACACCGGGGAGCTGTTTTTT. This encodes CASRPRQGNTGELFF.

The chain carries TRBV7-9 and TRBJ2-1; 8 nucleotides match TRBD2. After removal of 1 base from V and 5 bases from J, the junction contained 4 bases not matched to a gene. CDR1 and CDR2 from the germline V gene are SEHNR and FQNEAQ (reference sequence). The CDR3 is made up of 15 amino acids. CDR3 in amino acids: CASSLDLAGHNEQFF. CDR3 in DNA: TGTGCCAGCAGCTTAGACCTAGCGGGTCACAATGAGCAGTTCTTC.

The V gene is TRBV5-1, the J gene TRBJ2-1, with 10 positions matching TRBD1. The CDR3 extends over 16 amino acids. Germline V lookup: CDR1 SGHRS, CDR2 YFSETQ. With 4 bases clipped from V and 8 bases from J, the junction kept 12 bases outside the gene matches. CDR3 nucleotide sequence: TGCGCCAGCAGCCGACTGGAGACAGGGGGCTTCGATGAGCAGTTCTTC. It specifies CASSRLETGGFDEQFF.

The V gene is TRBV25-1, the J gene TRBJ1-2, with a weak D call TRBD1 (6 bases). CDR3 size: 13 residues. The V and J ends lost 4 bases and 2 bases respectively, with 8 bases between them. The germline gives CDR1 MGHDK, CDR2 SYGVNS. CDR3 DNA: TGTGCCAGCAGTGTGCAGGGGAACTATGGCTACACCTTC. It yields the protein CASSVQGNYGYTF.

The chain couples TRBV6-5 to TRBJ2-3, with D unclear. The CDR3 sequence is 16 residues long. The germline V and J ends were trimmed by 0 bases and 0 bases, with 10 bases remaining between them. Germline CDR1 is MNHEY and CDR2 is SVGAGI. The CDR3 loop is CASSYSARPSTDTQYF. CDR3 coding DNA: TGTGCCAGCAGTTACTCCGCCAGACCTAGCACAGATACGCAGTATTTT.